This T cell receptor beta chain was profiled in a study of T-cell reconstitution after alpha-beta-depleted transplantation in children (dated by TCRdb to between 2015 and 2016). Regarding the complete study: The study quantitatively tracked T-cell immune reconstitution after TCRalphabeta/CD19-depleted allogeneic hematopoietic cell transplantation in children using TCR repertoire profiling.

Libraries were built with PCR. Data came from an Illumina HiSeq 2500. To normalize quantification of the TCRbeta repertoire, the TCR libraries were built with molecular barcoding that relied on unique molecular identifiers. The raw public data were reprocessed by TCRdb itself: fastp quality trimming at Q25, MiXCR clonotype calling, in-frame beta chains only. Rows merge per CDR3 protein into single entries with the most common DNA and genes. This sample gives 350,000 to 400,000 distinct CDR3 sequences in total; roughly 14% of them show up just once. The biggest ten clones account for about 4% of the sample. This clonotype was seen ten or more times. The clone's antigen remains unknown. Base qualities are not provided; no much larger clone lies one nucleotide away. V is clipped by 4 bases and J by 8 bases, and the sequence between their germline boundaries is 12 bases long. The CDR3 starts with the cysteine, ends with the phenylalanine, and has 12 residues. Only the CDR3 portion is preserved as DNA: 36 bases, with reading frame beginning at the first base. CDR1 SQVTM and CDR2 ANQGSEA were looked up in the germline V gene.

The receptor comes from a human donor who donated a stem cell graft to a child with Fanconi anemia. Recombination linked TRBV29-1 to TRBJ2-1; TRBD2 might be the D gene, on 6 matching bases. The sequencing used PBMCs, collected from the stem cell graft. The CDR3 region: CSVVEGSDEQFF. In nucleotide form, the sequence is TGCAGCGTTGTGGAGGGGTCCGATGAGCAGTTCTTC.